This TCR beta chain was identified in a study of neoadjuvant anti-PD-1 for oral cavity cancer. Study results and caveats: Only three patients per response group were TCR-analyzed; validation needed.

The CDR3 length is 14 residues. V was pared by 4 bases and J by 10 bases, with 11 bases of the junction left unmatched. CDR1 is MNHNY, CDR2 SVGAGI, per germline (reference sequence). PBMCs were not maintained or expanded in culture before analysis. Turning to this clone: Antigen unknown.

Only in-frame clones appear in the TCRdb table, and some are missing; sequencing was by immunoSEQ multiplex PCR. The sample includes 5,500 to 8,000 clones, about 76% of them seen just once. The sequence derives from a person aged 40 to 85 with oral cavity squamous cell carcinoma. This chain joins TRBV6-6 and TRBJ2-3; 7 nucleotides agree with TRBD1. This specimen was PBMCs, taken before nivolumab (anti-PD-1) treatment. CDR3 in amino acids: CASSFSQGVESQYF. The CDR3 DNA is TGTGCCAGCAGTTTTTCGCAGGGGGTCGAGTCGCAGTATTTT.